The 13 T cell receptor beta chains reported below all come from one sample, sequenced in a study of post-analysis software for immune sequencing data. General study findings and limits: In patients, TRBV5-6, TRBV5-1 and TRBV20-1 belonged to roughly five TRBV segments found more frequently than in controls.

Antigens of these TCRs are unknown. Unique molecular identifiers featured in each of the TCR beta cDNA libraries. TCRdb itself ran the PCR reads through MiXCR, one entry per CDR3 protein. The data show hundreds of thousands of distinct CDR3 sequences, roughly 45% seen once. Source material: blood. The receptor source for this set is a girl under 18 with multiple sclerosis.

The chain joins TRBV6-1 to TRBJ2-7; D is unclear. TRBJ2-5 explains the end of the DNA better; the J call may be wrong. CDR3 length: 13 residues. Germline CDR1 is MNHNS and CDR2 is SASEGT. The CDR3 reads CASSLRIPETQYF. The DNA of the CDR3 is TGTGCCAGCAGTCTGCGAATCCCAGAGACCCAGTACTTC.

The rearrangement joins TRBV18 to TRBJ2-5; tentative D call: TRBD2 (6 bases). This CDR3 is 15 amino acids long. Between the trimmed V and J ends, which lost 3 bases and 2 bases, there was a span of 13 bases. Germline loops: CDR1 KGHSH, CDR2 LQKENI. CDR3 amino acids: CASSPRGPVQETQYF. CDR3 sequence (DNA): TGTGCCAGCTCACCGCGGGGACCGGTACAAGAGACCCAGTACTTC.

The count of this clonotype is one. V is TRBV6-1 and J is TRBJ1-1; D might be TRBD1 (5 bases). This CDR3 is built from 14 residues. Germline-derived CDR1 and CDR2 are MNHNS and SASEGT. V lost 2 bases and J lost 5, with 12 bases in between. The CDR3 is CASSELYRGTEAFF. The CDR3 DNA follows: TGTGCCAGCAGTGAACTCTATCGGGGGACTGAAGCTTTCTTT.

This clonotype was seen more than once but under ten times. The chain uses TRBV7-9 and TRBJ1-1, with 7 nucleotides matching TRBD1. V was pared by 4 bases and J by 0 bases, with 2 bases of the junction left unmatched. The CDR3 runs 14 residues. In germline, CDR1 is SEHNR, CDR2 FQNEAQ (reference sequence). CDR3: CASSWGQLNTEAFF. The DNA for the CDR3 is TGTGCCAGCAGCTGGGGACAGCTGAACACTGAAGCTTTCTTT.

This rearrangement joins TRBV10-3 to TRBJ2-7; 10 bases align to TRBD2. The ends lost 6 bases at V and 5 bases at J; junction bases unmatched: 4. This CDR3 has 13 amino acids. The germline CDR1 and CDR2 sequences are ENHRY and SYGVKD. For the CDR3, the DNA is TGTGCCATCAGCCCTAGCGGGAGTCACGAGCAGTACTTC. Amino acid sequence: CAISPSGSHEQYF.

This clonotype was counted a few times. The chain links TRBV7-9 to TRBJ2-5; D perhaps matches TRBD2 (6 bases). V was cut by 5 bases and J by 3 bases, with 13 bases left in between. Germline CDR1 SEHNR, CDR2 FQNEAQ (reference sequence). The CDR3 loop spans 14 amino acids. CDR3 loop: CASSPYTGEETQYF. In DNA, the CDR3 is TGTGCCAGCAGCCCCTATACGGGGGAAGAGACCCAGTACTTC.

The chain links TRBV5-6 to TRBJ1-5; D call uncertain. The CDR3 has 15 amino acids. Trimming shortened V by 2 bases and J by 7 bases, and 16 bases separated the two germline ends. Germline V lookup: CDR1 SGHDT, CDR2 YYEEEE. The CDR3 DNA is TGTGCCAGCAGCTTAGGTCCGGCAGATAGGCAGCCCCAGCATTTT. Amino acid sequence: CASSLGPADRQPQHF.

The CDR3 loop is CASSLHRSYEQYF. The CDR3 region has the DNA TGTGCCAGCAGTTTACACAGGTCCTACGAGCAGTACTTC. The chain employs TRBV28 and TRBJ2-7, with D maybe TRBD1 (5 bases). The CDR3 has 13 amino acids. Per the germline V gene, CDR1 is MDHEN and CDR2 is SYDVKM. V lost 2 bases, J lost 1 base, and 6 bases lay in between.

This clonotype was observed a handful of times. The chain has TRBV5-1 and TRBJ1-1, with a weak D call TRBD1 (6 bases). CDR1 and CDR2 (germline): SGHRS, YFSETQ. The CDR3 is 15 residues long. V shed 4 bases and J shed 3 bases, with 16 bases lying between them. The CDR3 sequence: CASSPQGRKDTEAFF. CDR3 nucleotides: TGCGCCAGCAGCCCCCAGGGGAGGAAGGACACTGAAGCTTTCTTT.

This clonotype was seen a few times. V usage is TRBV5-1 and J usage is TRBJ2-1; 9 nucleotides agree with TRBD1. The J segment lost 6 bases and the V segment lost 4 bases, leaving 11 bases of the junction unmatched. From germline, CDR1 is SGHRS and CDR2 YFSETQ. There are 16 residues in the CDR3. CDR3 region: CASSRGPGQGLNEQFF. The CDR3 DNA follows: TGCGCCAGCAGCAGAGGACCGGGACAGGGTCTCAATGAGCAGTTCTTC.

This clonotype has a handful of counts. The chain couples TRBV10-3 to TRBJ1-2, with TRBD1 matching 7 bases. The CDR3 length is 15 residues. Germline V gives CDR1 ENHRY, CDR2 SYGVKD. Trimming took 0 bases from V and 2 from J; bases not matched to a gene: 3. This CDR3 is CAISESAGGNYGYTF. In DNA, the CDR3 is TGTGCCATCAGTGAGTCCGCAGGGGGAAACTATGGCTACACCTTC.

This clonotype has more than one count but fewer than ten. The V gene is TRBV11-2, the J gene TRBJ2-3, with 7 bases identical to TRBD2. There are 14 residues in the CDR3. Per the germline V gene, CDR1 is SGHAT and CDR2 is FQNNGV. V shed 7 bases and J 3 bases; nucleotides not matched to a gene: 7. CDR3 sequence (DNA): TGTGCCAGCAACTATGAAGCGGGGACAGATACGCAGTATTTT. Amino acid sequence: CASNYEAGTDTQYF. Full variable domain (outside the CDR3, taken from reference TRBV11-2 and TRBJ2-3): EAGVAQSPRYKIIEKRQSVAFWCNPISGHATLYWYQQILGQGPKLLIQFQNNGVVDDSQLPKDRFSAERLKGVDSTLKIQPAKLEDSAVYLCASNYEAGTDTQYFGPGTRLTVL.

There are a few counts of this clonotype. The CDR3 DNA reads TGTGCCAGCAGCCAAGTCGCACCCTCACCGGCAGCGGGAGGTCGGGAGACCCAGTACTTC. Encoded protein: CASSQVAPSPAAGGRETQYF. This sequence joins TRBV3-1 and TRBJ2-5; TRBD2 matches 9 bases. Unmatched junction bases numbered 20, after V lost 1 base and J lost 5 bases. CDR1 and CDR2 from the germline V gene are LGHDT and YNNKEL (reference sequence). The CDR3 contains 20 residues.